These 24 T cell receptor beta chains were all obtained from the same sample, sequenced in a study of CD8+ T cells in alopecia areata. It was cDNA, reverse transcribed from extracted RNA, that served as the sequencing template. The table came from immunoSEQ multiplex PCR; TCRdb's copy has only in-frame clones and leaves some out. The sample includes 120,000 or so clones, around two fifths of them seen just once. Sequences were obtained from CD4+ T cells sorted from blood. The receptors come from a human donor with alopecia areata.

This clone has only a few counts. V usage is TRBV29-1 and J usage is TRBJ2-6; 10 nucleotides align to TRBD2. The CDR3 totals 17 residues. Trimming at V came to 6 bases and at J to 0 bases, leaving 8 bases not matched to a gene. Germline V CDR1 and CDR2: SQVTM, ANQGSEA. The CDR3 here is CSVGGPSGGSGANVLTF. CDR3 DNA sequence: TGCAGCGTCGGGGGGCCTAGCGGGGGCTCTGGGGCCAACGTCCTGACTTTC.

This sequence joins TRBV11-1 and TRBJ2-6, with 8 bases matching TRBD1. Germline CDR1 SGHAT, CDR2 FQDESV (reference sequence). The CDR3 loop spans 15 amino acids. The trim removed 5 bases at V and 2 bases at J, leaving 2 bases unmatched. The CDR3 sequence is CASSPTGAGANVLTF. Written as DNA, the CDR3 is TGTGCCAGCAGCCCGACAGGGGCTGGGGCCAACGTCCTGACTTTC.

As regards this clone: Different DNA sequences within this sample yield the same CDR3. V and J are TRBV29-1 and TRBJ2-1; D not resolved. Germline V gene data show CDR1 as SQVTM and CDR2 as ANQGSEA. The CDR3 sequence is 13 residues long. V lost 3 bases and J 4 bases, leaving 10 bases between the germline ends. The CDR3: CSVESSSYNEQFF. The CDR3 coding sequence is TGCAGCGTTGAGTCTTCCTCATACAATGAGCAGTTCTTC.

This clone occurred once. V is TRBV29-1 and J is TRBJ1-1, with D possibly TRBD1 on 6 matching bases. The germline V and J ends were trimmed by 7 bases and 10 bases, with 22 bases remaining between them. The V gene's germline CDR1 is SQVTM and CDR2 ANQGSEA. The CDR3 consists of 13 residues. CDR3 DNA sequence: TGCAGCGCGGGAGTTTATAATGGCAGGGGAGCTTTCTTT. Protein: CSAGVYNGRGAFF.

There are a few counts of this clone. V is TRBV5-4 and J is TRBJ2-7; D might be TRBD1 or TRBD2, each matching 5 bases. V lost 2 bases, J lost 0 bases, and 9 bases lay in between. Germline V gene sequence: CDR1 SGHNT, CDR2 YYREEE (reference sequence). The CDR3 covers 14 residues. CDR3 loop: CASSLWDRSYEQYF. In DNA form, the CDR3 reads TGTGCCAGCAGCTTATGGGACCGCTCCTACGAGCAGTACTTC. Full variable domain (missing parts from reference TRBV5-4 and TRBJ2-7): ETGVTQSPTHLIKTRGQQVTLRCSSQSGHNTVSWYQQALGQGPQFIFQYYREEENGRGNFPPRFSGLQFPNYSSELNVNALELDDSALYLCASSLWDRSYEQYFGPGTRLTVT.

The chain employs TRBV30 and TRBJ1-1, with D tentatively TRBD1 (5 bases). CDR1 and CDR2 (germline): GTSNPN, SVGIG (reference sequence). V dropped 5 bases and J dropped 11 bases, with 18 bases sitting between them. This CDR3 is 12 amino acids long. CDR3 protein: CAWELLQGAAFF. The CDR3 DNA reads TGTGCCTGGGAACTCCTCCAGGGTGCGGCTTTCTTT.

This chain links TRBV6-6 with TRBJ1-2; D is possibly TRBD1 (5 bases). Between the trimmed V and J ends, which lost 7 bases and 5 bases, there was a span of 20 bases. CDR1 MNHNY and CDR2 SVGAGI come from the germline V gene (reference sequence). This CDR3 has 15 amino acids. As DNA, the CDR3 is TGTGCCAGCAACCCTAGCGGCAGGGATGGATATGGCTACACCTTC. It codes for CASNPSGRDGYGYTF.

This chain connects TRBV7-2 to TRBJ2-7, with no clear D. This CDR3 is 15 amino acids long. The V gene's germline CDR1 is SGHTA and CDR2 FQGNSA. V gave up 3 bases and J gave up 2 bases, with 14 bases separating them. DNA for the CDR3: TGTGCCAGCAGCTTGGGTCCGGGCTACACCTACGAGCAGTACTTC. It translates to CASSLGPGYTYEQYF.

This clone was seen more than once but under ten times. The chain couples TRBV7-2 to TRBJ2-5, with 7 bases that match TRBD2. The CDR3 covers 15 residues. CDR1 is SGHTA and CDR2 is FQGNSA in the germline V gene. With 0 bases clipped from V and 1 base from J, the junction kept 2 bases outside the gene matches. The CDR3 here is CASSLASGPQETQYF. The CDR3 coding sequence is TGTGCCAGCAGCTTAGCTAGCGGGCCCCAAGAGACCCAGTACTTC.

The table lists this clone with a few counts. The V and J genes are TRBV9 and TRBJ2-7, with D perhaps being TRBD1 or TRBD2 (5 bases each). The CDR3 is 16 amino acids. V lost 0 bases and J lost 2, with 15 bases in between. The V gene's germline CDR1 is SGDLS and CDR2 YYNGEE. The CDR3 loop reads CASSVGFTRGAYEQYF. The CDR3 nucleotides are TGTGCCAGCAGCGTAGGGTTCACGAGAGGGGCCTACGAGCAGTACTTC.

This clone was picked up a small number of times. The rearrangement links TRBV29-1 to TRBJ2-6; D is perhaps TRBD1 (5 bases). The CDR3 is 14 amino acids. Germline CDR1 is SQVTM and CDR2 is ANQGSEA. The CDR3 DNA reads TGCAGTGGACAAGTGGACTCTGGGGCCAACGTCCTGACTTTC. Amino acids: CSGQVDSGANVLTF.

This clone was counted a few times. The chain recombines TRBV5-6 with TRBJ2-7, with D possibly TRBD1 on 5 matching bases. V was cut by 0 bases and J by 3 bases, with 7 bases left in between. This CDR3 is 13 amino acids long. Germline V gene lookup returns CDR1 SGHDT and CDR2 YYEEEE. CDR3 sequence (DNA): TGTGCCAGCAGCTTGGGACAGCTCTACGAGCAGTACTTC. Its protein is CASSLGQLYEQYF. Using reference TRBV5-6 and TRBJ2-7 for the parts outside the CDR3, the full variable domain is DAGVTQSPTHLIKTRGQQVTLRCSPKSGHDTVSWYQQALGQGPQFIFQYYEEEERQRGNFPDRFSGHQFPNYSSELNVNALLLGDSALYLCASSLGQLYEQYFGPGTRLTVT.

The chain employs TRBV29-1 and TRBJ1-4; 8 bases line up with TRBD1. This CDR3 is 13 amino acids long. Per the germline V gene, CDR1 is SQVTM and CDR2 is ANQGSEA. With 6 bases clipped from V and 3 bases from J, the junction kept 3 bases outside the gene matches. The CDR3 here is CSVRTGPNEKLFF. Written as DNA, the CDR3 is TGCAGCGTGAGGACAGGGCCTAATGAAAAACTGTTTTTT.

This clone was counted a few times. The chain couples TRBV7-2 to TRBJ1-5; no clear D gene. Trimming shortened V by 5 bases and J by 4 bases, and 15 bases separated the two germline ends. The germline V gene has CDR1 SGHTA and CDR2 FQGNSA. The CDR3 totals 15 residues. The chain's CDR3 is CASSQWVQRNQPQHF. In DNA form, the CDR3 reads TGTGCCAGCAGCCAATGGGTACAGAGGAATCAGCCCCAGCATTTT.

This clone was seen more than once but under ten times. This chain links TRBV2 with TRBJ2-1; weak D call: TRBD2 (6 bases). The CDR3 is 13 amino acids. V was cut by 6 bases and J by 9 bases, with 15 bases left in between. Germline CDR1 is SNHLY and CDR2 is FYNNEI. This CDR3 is CASSLAGTVEQFF. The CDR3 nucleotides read TGTGCCAGCAGCCTCGCGGGGACGGTTGAGCAGTTCTTC.

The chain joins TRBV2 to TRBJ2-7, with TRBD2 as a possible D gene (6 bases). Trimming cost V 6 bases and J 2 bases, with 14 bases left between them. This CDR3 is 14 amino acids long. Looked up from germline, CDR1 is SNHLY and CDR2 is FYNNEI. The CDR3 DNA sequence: TGTGCCAGCAGCTTCGGGAGTGCTGCCTACGAGCAGTACTTC. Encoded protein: CASSFGSAAYEQYF.

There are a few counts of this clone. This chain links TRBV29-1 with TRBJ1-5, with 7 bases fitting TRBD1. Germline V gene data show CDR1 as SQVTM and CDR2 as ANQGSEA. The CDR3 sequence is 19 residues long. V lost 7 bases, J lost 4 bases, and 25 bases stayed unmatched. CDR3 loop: CSADPGRGKGAGDNQPQHF. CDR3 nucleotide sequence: TGCAGCGCCGACCCCGGGAGGGGAAAGGGGGCAGGGGATAATCAGCCCCAGCATTTT.

The CDR3 nucleotides are TGTGCCTGGACCGTAGGACAGGGGGCTTACGAGCAGTACTTC. Translated, it gives CAWTVGQGAYEQYF. The V gene is TRBV30, the J gene TRBJ2-7; 11 bases align to TRBD1. Per the germline V gene, CDR1 is GTSNPN and CDR2 is SVGIG (reference sequence). The CDR3 covers 14 residues. The trim removed 4 bases at V and 4 bases at J, leaving 6 bases unmatched.

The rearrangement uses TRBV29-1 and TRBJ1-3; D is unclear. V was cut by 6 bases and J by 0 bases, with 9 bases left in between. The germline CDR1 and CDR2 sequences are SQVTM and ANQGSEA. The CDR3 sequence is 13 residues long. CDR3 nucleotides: TGCAGCGTGACCGTCTACTCTGGAAACACCATATATTTT. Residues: CSVTVYSGNTIYF.

The DNA for the CDR3 is TGCGCCAGCAGCGGGGGACGGCCCCCGGATACGCAGTATTTT. Residues: CASSGGRPPDTQYF. The genes are TRBV5-1 and TRBJ2-3, with D tentatively TRBD1 or TRBD2 (5 bases each). Germline-derived CDR1 and CDR2 are SGHRS and YFSETQ. V was shortened by 4 bases and J by 6 bases, with 15 bases between the two germline ends. CDR3 size: 14 residues.

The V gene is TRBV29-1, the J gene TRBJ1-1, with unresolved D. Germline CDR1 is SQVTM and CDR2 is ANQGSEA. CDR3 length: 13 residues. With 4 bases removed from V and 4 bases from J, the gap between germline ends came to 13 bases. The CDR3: CSVGVQIFTEAFF. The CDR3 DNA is TGCAGCGTTGGTGTACAGATTTTCACTGAAGCTTTCTTT.

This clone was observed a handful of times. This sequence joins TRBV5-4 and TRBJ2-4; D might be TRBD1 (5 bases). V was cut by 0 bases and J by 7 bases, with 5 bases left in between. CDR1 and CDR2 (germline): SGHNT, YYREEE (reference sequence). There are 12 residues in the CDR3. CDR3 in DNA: TGTGCCAGCAGCTTGGCAGGGAACATTCAGTACTTC. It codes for CASSLAGNIQYF.

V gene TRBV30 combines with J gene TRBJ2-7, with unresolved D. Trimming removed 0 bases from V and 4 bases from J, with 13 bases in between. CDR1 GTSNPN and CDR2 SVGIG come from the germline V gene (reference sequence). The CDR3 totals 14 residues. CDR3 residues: CAWSVPGVGYEQYF. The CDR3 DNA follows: TGTGCCTGGAGTGTACCTGGGGTCGGATACGAGCAGTACTTC.

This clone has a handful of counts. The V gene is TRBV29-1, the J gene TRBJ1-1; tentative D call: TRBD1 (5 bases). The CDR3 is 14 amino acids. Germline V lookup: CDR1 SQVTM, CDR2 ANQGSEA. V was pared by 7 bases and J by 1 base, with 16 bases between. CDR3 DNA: TGCAGCGGTGGGAGGGGAGTTACGAACACTGAAGCTTTCTTT. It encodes CSGGRGVTNTEAFF.